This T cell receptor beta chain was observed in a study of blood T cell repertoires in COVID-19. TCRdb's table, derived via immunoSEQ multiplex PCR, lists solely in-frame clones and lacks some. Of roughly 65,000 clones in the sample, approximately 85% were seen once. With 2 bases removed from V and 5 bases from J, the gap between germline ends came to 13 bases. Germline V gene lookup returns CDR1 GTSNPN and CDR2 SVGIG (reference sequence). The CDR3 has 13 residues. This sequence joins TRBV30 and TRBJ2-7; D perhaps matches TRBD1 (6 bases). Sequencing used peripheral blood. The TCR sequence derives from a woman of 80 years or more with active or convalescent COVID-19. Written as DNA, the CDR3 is TGTGCCTGGAGTACCAGGGGAATCAACGAGCAGTACTTC. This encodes CAWSTRGINEQYF.